This TCR beta chain appears in the sequencing data of a study of molecular identifiers for immune sequencing clone quantification (dated by TCRdb to the late 2010s). About the investigation overall: In a replicate experiment, RNA from roughly 18,000 or 92,000 naive CD8 T cells was split into five aliquots, four of which were sequenced. CD8 T cells were used in a methods study to benchmark molecular-identifier clustering-based TCR repertoire sequencing (MIDCIRS) and TCR RNA copy counting.

What the authors observed across the whole study: Highly expanded clone sizes could be underestimated because identical TCR molecules may share a barcode. Spiked-in Jurkat TCR RNA equal to a single cell's worth was reported to be detectable even within 1,100,000 naive CD8 T cells. When barcode sub-clustering was not used, chimeric consensus sequences inflated TCR diversity, with chimeras reaching as high as 47%. Modeling gave around 3 recovered TCR RNA copies per cell versus approximately 10 by digital PCR, implying roughly 30% capture efficiency. In CMV-specific effector cells, clones with more than 20 RNA copies accounted for over 99% of molecules, whereas in naive cells such clones accounted for under 1%.

Naive CD8 T cells were FACS-sorted as CD8+CD4-CCR7+CD45RA+ on a BD FACSAria II into RLT Plus buffer. To compare sensitivity, a portion of naive CD8 T cell RNA was divided equally between MIDCIRS and a Smart-seq2-style 5'RACE protocol. Enrichment of CD8 T cells was done with RosetteSep CD8+ T Cell Enrichment Cocktail plus Ficoll-Paque, and ACK red cell lysis came afterward. Libraries were prepared through PCR. The listed sequencing device is Illumina MiSeq. Purification of total RNA was performed with the Qiagen AllPrep DNA/RNA kit. Reads from multiple sequencing runs of the same library were pooled before analysis. The study's processing was this. Reads were retained only if their TCR constant sequence matched exactly, and those retained reads were trimmed to 150 nt and grouped according to their 12-nt molecular barcodes. Within each barcode group, reads were sub-clustered at a 15% Levenshtein threshold, and quality-weighted consensus sequences were built per RNA molecule. Non-functional sequences were filtered out, along with any lower-count sequence sitting one edit away from another sequence. Based on a fit of two negative binomial distributions, barcode sub-clusters having less than 20% of the maximum read count were discarded. The public reads were reprocessed in TCRdb via fastp at Q25 and MiXCR, keeping in-frame beta chains. Every CDR3 protein is listed once, alongside the most common genes and DNA of its rows. The V and J calls come from TCRdb's annotation, not from the publication. The sample table contains roughly 40,000 distinct CDR3 sequences; only one count was recorded for 15% to 20% of them. In total, the top ten clones hold roughly 7.7% of the sample.

This clonotype has at least ten counts. Its binding antigen is unknown. It has no much larger one-base neighbor in the sample; base qualities were not kept. According to the germline V gene, CDR1 reads SGHTA and CDR2 reads FQGNSA. The CDR3 has 16 amino acids, counting the end cysteine and phenylalanine. The CDR3 DNA has 48 bases and is translated from base 1. V is trimmed back by 3 bases and J by 3 bases, and the junction contains 7 bases that no gene match accounts for. Sequences were obtained from naive CD8+ T cells from blood, with Jurkat cell RNA spiked in. The intended sense of this specimen's cell subset or site label: FACS-sorted CD8+CD4-CCR7+CD45RA+ naive T cells. Here the chain combines TRBV7-2 and TRBJ2-3; 9 bases in between match TRBD2. The origin of this receptor is a human donor in good health. Some libraries in this study had Jurkat cell RNA spiked in. CDR3 sequence: CASSFTAGGPTDTQYF. The DNA sequence follows: TGTGCCAGCAGCTTTACAGCGGGAGGTCCGACAGATACGCAGTATTTT.